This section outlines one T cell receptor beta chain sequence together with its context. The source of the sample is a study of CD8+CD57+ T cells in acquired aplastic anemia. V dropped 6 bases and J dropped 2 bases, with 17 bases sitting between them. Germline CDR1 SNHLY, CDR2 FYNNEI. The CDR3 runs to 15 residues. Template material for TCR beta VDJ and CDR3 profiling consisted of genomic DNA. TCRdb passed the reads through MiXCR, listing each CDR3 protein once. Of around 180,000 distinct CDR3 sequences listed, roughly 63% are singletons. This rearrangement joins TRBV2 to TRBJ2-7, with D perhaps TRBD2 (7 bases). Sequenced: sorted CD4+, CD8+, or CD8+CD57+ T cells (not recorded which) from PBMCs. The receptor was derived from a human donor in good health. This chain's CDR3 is CASRANREGAYEQYF. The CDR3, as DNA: TGTGCCAGCAGGGCCAACAGGGAGGGGGCCTACGAGCAGTACTTC.